Listed below are T cell receptor beta chains from one sample, sequenced in a study of cytomegalovirus exposure and HLA in healthy donors. Clones were read by immunoSEQ multiplex PCR, and TCRdb kept only the in-frame ones, dropping some. The sample lists about 120,000 clones, about three quarters occurring once. Sequenced input: PBMCs. The receptors shown here come from a woman in her forties in good health and CMV-seropositive. Each CDR3 is given with its conserved first and last residue. The D gene is left open where the match is weak. Clone size is shown for a subset of rows, as once, few, many or a class of expanded clone.

j_call | cdr3_length | clone_size | v_call | d_call | cdr3_aa | cdr3_nt
TRBJ1-1 | 15 | . | TRBV2 | TRBD1 | CASSRDSSWGTEAFF | TGTGCCAGCAGCCGGGACAGCTCATGGGGCACTGAAGCTTTCTTT
TRBJ2-7 | 13 | . | TRBV6-6 | . | CASTRGNSYEQYF | TGTGCCAGCACGCGGGGCAACTCCTACGAGCAGTACTTC
TRBJ1-4 | 13 | . | TRBV29-1 | TRBD1 | CSVGQGTGEKLFF | TGCAGCGTGGGACAGGGGACGGGTGAAAAACTGTTTTTT
TRBJ1-5 | 15 | . | TRBV21-1 | . | CASSPPPGLNQPQHF | TGTGCCAGCAGCCCGCCTCCAGGGCTCAATCAGCCCCAGCATTTT
TRBJ2-7 | 12 | . | TRBV29-1 | . | CSVLPSSYEQYF | TGCAGCGTTCTGCCGAGCTCCTACGAGCAGTACTTC
TRBJ2-2 | 16 | . | TRBV6-6 | TRBD2 | CASREGAGGNTGELFF | TGTGCCAGCAGGGAGGGAGCGGGGGGTAACACCGGGGAGCTGTTTTTT
TRBJ1-2 | 14 | . | TRBV18 | TRBD1 | CASSPPGQGDGYTF | TGTGCCAGCTCACCACCTGGACAGGGGGATGGCTACACCTTC
TRBJ1-2 | 13 | . | TRBV27 | . | CASKSRGSYGYTF | TGTGCCAGCAAATCAAGGGGATCCTATGGCTACACCTTC
TRBJ1-2 | 17 | . | TRBV9 | . | CASTSRVGRNFNYGYTF | TGTGCCAGCACCTCTCGGGTAGGCAGAAATTTTAACTATGGCTACACCTTC
TRBJ2-6 | 14 | . | TRBV5-4 | . | CASSWSSGANVLTF | TGTGCCAGCAGCTGGAGCTCTGGGGCCAACGTCCTGACTTTC
TRBJ2-3 | 16 | . | TRBV7-9 | TRBD1 | CASSFLTGGELDTQYF | TGTGCCAGCAGCTTTCTGACAGGGGGCGAGTTGGATACGCAGTATTTT
TRBJ1-3 | 14 | few | TRBV6-1 | . | CASSEGPRGNTIYF | TGTGCCAGCAGTGAAGGTCCGCGCGGAAACACCATATATTTT
TRBJ1-4 | 16 | . | TRBV7-8 | TRBD1 | CASSDRQGQWNEKLFF | TGTGCCAGCAGCGATAGACAGGGGCAGTGGAATGAAAAACTGTTTTTT
TRBJ2-3 | 13 | . | TRBV5-1 | TRBD1 | CASSDTGADTQYF | TGCGCCAGCAGCGACACAGGGGCTGATACGCAGTATTTT
TRBJ1-2 | 14 | few | TRBV7-9 | TRBD1 | CASTVDRGREGYTF | TGTGCCAGCACCGTAGACAGGGGACGGGAAGGCTACACCTTC
TRBJ2-1 | 15 | . | TRBV14 | . | CASSQGQGLGYEQFF | TGTGCCAGCAGCCAAGGCCAGGGGCTGGGTTATGAGCAGTTCTTC
TRBJ2-1 | 15 | . | TRBV27 | . | CASRRPSASYNEQFF | TGTGCCAGCCGACGACCTAGCGCCTCCTACAATGAGCAGTTCTTC
TRBJ1-1 | 14 | . | TRBV2 | TRBD1 | CASGWTGGNTEAFF | TGTGCCAGCGGTTGGACAGGGGGAAACACTGAAGCTTTCTTT
TRBJ2-1 | 15 | . | TRBV6-6 | TRBD2 | CASSLRGGTYNEQFF | TGTGCCAGCAGTTTACGGGGGGGCACCTACAATGAGCAGTTCTTC
TRBJ2-3 | 14 | few | TRBV5-1 | . | CASSFGLPTDTQYF | TGCGCCAGCAGCTTCGGACTTCCCACAGATACGCAGTATTTT
TRBJ2-7 | 13 | . | TRBV6-1 | TRBD1 | CASTNRGSYEQYF | TGTGCCAGCACTAACAGGGGCTCCTACGAGCAGTACTTC
TRBJ2-7 | 15 | . | TRBV5-1 | TRBD1 | CASSLATGNVYEQYF | TGCGCCAGCAGCTTGGCGACAGGGAACGTCTACGAGCAGTACTTC
TRBJ2-7 | 13 | . | TRBV6-6 | . | CASSYERAYEQYF | TGTGCCAGCAGTTACGAGAGGGCCTACGAGCAGTACTTC
TRBJ2-2 | 19 | . | TRBV13 | TRBD2 | CASNFALLHSGGNTGELFF | TGTGCCAGCAATTTCGCACTCCTGCATAGCGGGGGGAACACCGGGGAGCTGTTTTTT
TRBJ2-3 | 14 | . | TRBV7-2 | . | CASSLMGTMDTQYF | TGTGCCAGCAGCTTAATGGGCACCATGGATACGCAGTATTTT
TRBJ1-2 | 14 | few | TRBV5-4 | TRBD1 | CASSSRDRGYGYTF | TGTGCCAGCAGCTCCCGGGACAGGGGCTATGGCTACACCTTC
TRBJ1-6 | 16 | . | TRBV5-1 | TRBD1 | CASSWDRGQTNSPLHF | TGCGCCAGCAGCTGGGACAGGGGGCAAACGAATTCACCCCTCCACTTT
TRBJ1-6 | 14 | . | TRBV2 | . | CASSELYENSPLHF | TGTGCCAGCAGTGAGTTGTATGAGAATTCACCCCTCCACTTT
TRBJ1-2 | 14 | . | TRBV6-1 | . | CASGREQANYGYPF | TGTGCCAGCGGTCGCGAACAGGCTAACTATGGCTACCCCTTC
TRBJ1-4 | 14 | . | TRBV6-1 | TRBD1 | CASSEGTGTEKLFF | TGTGCCAGCAGTGAGGGGACAGGGACTGAAAAACTGTTTTTT
TRBJ2-2 | 15 | . | TRBV5-4 | TRBD2 | CASSPGGLNTGELFF | TGTGCCAGCAGCCCGGGGGGACTAAACACCGGGGAGCTGTTTTTT
TRBJ1-4 | 12 | . | TRBV29-1 | . | CSVGQDNEKLFF | TGCAGCGTTGGACAGGATAATGAAAAACTGTTTTTT
TRBJ2-2 | 16 | . | TRBV5-4 | . | CASSLVGGRRTGELFF | TGTGCCAGCAGCTTGGTTGGGGGCCGGCGAACCGGGGAGCTGTTTTTT
TRBJ2-4 | 15 | . | TRBV6-6 | . | CASRSREVSKNIQYF | TGTGCCAGCAGAAGCAGGGAGGTCAGCAAAAACATTCAGTACTTC
TRBJ2-2 | 18 | . | TRBV5-1 | TRBD2 | CASSLDLAGGANTGELFF | TGCGCCAGCAGCTTGGATCTAGCGGGGGGAGCGAACACCGGGGAGCTGTTTTTT
TRBJ1-5 | 12 | . | TRBV18 | . | CASSPTGQPQHF | TGTGCCAGCTCACCAACGGGGCAGCCCCAGCATTTT
TRBJ1-1 | 14 | . | TRBV19 | TRBD1 | CASRLQGSYTEAFF | TGTGCCAGTAGGCTACAGGGGTCCTACACTGAAGCTTTCTTT
TRBJ2-7 | 15 | few | TRBV6-5 | TRBD1 | CASSYSGGTGHEQYF | TGTGCCAGCAGTTACAGCGGCGGGACAGGGCACGAGCAGTACTTC
TRBJ1-2 | 14 | few | TRBV5-1 | . | CASSFGQTNYGYTF | TGCGCCAGCAGCTTCGGACAGACTAACTATGGCTACACCTTC
TRBJ1-2 | 13 | . | TRBV27 | . | CASSSYDSLGYTF | TGTGCCAGCAGTTCATACGACAGTCTGGGCTACACCTTC
TRBJ2-3 | 15 | . | TRBV5-8 | . | CASSLAPRSTDTQYF | TGTGCCAGCAGCTTGGCCCCTCGTAGCACAGATACGCAGTATTTT
TRBJ1-6 | 18 | . | TRBV5-4 | TRBD1 | CASSSGTGLLGYNSPLHF | TGTGCCAGCAGCTCCGGGACAGGTCTACTCGGGTATAATTCACCCCTCCACTTT
TRBJ1-2 | 14 | . | TRBV9 | TRBD1 | CASSVGAGGYGYTF | TGTGCCAGCAGCGTAGGGGCAGGGGGCTATGGCTACACCTTC
TRBJ2-5 | 13 | . | TRBV4-2 | . | CASSQGRLETQYF | TGTGCCAGCAGCCAAGGCAGGTTGGAGACCCAGTACTTC
TRBJ1-5 | 16 | . | TRBV30 | . | CAWSDQYRVWNQPQHF | TGTGCCTGGAGTGATCAATACAGGGTTTGGAATCAGCCCCAGCATTTT
TRBJ2-3 | 15 | . | TRBV5-4 | TRBD1 | CASSSGQGATDTQYF | TGTGCCAGCAGCTCAGGACAGGGGGCGACAGATACGCAGTATTTT
TRBJ1-2 | 13 | . | TRBV7-9 | TRBD1 | CASSIDRVYGYTF | TGTGCCAGCAGCATCGACAGGGTCTATGGCTACACCTTC
TRBJ1-5 | 15 | . | TRBV6-1 | . | CASRDSVVGNQPQHF | TGTGCCAGCAGGGACAGTGTTGTAGGCAATCAGCCCCAGCATTTT
TRBJ2-7 | 15 | . | TRBV7-2 | TRBD1 | CASSRNLGQGYEQYF | TGTGCCAGCAGCCGAAATCTCGGACAGGGCTACGAGCAGTACTTC
TRBJ2-5 | 15 | . | TRBV18 | . | CASSPGMGGQETQYF | TGTGCCAGCTCACCAGGCATGGGAGGCCAGGAGACCCAGTACTTC
TRBJ1-4 | 16 | . | TRBV7-3 | . | CASSLTPAGVGEKLFF | TGTGCCAGCAGCTTAACGCCAGCGGGCGTGGGTGAAAAACTGTTTTTT
TRBJ2-5 | 15 | . | TRBV5-1 | . | CASSLGQQTQETQYF | TGCGCCAGCAGCTTGGGTCAACAGACCCAAGAGACCCAGTACTTC
TRBJ2-1 | 15 | once | TRBV29-1 | . | CSVDVTGSTYNEQFF | TGCAGCGTTGACGTAACAGGTAGCACCTACAATGAGCAGTTCTTC
TRBJ1-2 | 14 | . | TRBV7-9 | . | CASSLLTDNYGYTF | TGTGCCAGCAGCCTCCTCACAGATAACTATGGCTACACCTTC
TRBJ2-7 | 13 | . | TRBV5-1 | TRBD1 | CASVRDRGYEQYF | TGCGCCAGTGTCCGGGACAGGGGGTACGAGCAGTACTTC
TRBJ1-1 | 14 | . | TRBV27 | . | CASSLILPGSQAFF | TGTGCCAGCAGTCTAATTCTACCCGGGTCCCAAGCTTTCTTT
TRBJ1-3 | 13 | . | TRBV6-5 | TRBD1 | CASMGQTGNTIYF | TGTGCCAGCATGGGACAGACTGGAAACACCATATATTTT
TRBJ1-1 | 14 | . | TRBV7-9 | . | CASSSQQGNTEAFF | TGTGCCAGCAGCTCCCAACAGGGAAACACTGAAGCTTTCTTT
TRBJ1-2 | 17 | . | TRBV15 | TRBD1 | CATSRAGTGVLSGGYTF | TGTGCCACCAGCAGAGCCGGGACAGGGGTTCTGAGTGGGGGCTACACCTTC
TRBJ1-1 | 13 | few | TRBV19 | TRBD1 | CASSLDRGTEAFF | TGTGCCAGTAGTTTGGACAGGGGCACTGAAGCTTTCTTT